Listed below are T cell receptor beta chains from one sample, sequenced in a study of cytomegalovirus exposure and HLA in healthy donors. The table came from immunoSEQ multiplex PCR; TCRdb's copy has only in-frame clones and leaves some out. The sample yields about 130,000 clones, almost 85% seen once. Sequenced material: PBMCs. Receptor source: a man between 25 and 39 years old in good health and CMV-seropositive. Both conserved end residues are part of each CDR3. Each record gives: V gene, clone size, D gene, J gene, CDR3 protein, CDR3 DNA. The D gene is left open where the match is weak. Part of the rows lack a size; the others show once, few, many or a class for expanded clones.

V: TRBV9
size: -
D: TRBD2
J: TRBJ2-1
CDR3: CASSIAGGHNEQFF
DNA: TGTGCCAGCTCCATAGCGGGGGGCCACAATGAGCAGTTCTTC

V: TRBV6-6
size: -
D: -
J: TRBJ2-5
CDR3: CASSYLRQETQYF
DNA: TGTGCCAGCAGTTATCTCAGGCAAGAGACCCAGTACTTC

V: TRBV7-3
size: -
D: TRBD1
J: TRBJ1-1
CDR3: CASSSTGALNTEAFF
DNA: TGTGCCAGCAGCTCGACAGGGGCCCTGAACACTGAAGCTTTCTTT

V: TRBV19
size: medium-sized
D: -
J: TRBJ2-3
CDR3: CASSLPGLSTDTQYF
DNA: TGTGCCAGTAGTCTACCGGGACTTAGCACAGATACGCAGTATTTT

V: TRBV19
size: -
D: TRBD1
J: TRBJ2-7
CDR3: CASRPTGPSYEQYF
DNA: TGTGCCAGTAGACCGACAGGGCCCTCCTACGAGCAGTACTTC

V: TRBV30
size: -
D: TRBD2
J: TRBJ2-7
CDR3: CAWNRDSGSSEQYF
DNA: TGTGCCTGGAACCGTGATAGCGGGAGTTCCGAGCAGTACTTC

V: TRBV6-1
size: -
D: TRBD2
J: TRBJ2-7
CDR3: CASSENLAGVYEQYF
DNA: TGTGCCAGCAGTGAGAACCTAGCGGGGGTTTACGAGCAGTACTTC

V: TRBV4-1
size: once
D: -
J: TRBJ1-4
CDR3: CASSQVARGNEKLFF
DNA: TGCGCCAGCAGCCAAGTCGCCCGCGGTAATGAAAAACTGTTTTTT

V: TRBV7-3
size: -
D: TRBD1
J: TRBJ1-1
CDR3: CASSSGTGLNTEAFF
DNA: TGTGCCAGCAGCTCCGGGACAGGGTTGAACACTGAAGCTTTCTTT

V: TRBV7-2
size: -
D: -
J: TRBJ1-3
CDR3: CASSQPGLTDSGNTIYF
DNA: TGTGCCAGCAGCCAACCGGGACTGACGGACTCTGGAAACACCATATATTTT

V: TRBV5-1
size: -
D: TRBD2
J: TRBJ2-5
CDR3: CASSPGLAGGEETQYF
DNA: TGCGCCAGCAGCCCAGGACTAGCGGGAGGGGAGGAGACCCAGTACTTC

V: TRBV2
size: -
D: -
J: TRBJ2-5
CDR3: CASSEELAVEETQYF
DNA: TGTGCCAGCAGTGAAGAATTAGCGGTAGAAGAGACCCAGTACTTC

V: TRBV30
size: once
D: -
J: TRBJ1-1
CDR3: CAWSVGREREAFF
DNA: TGTGCCTGGAGTGTCGGCAGGGAACGTGAAGCTTTCTTT

V: TRBV19
size: -
D: TRBD2
J: TRBJ2-7
CDR3: CASSARLAGATYEQYF
DNA: TGTGCCAGTAGTGCAAGACTAGCGGGAGCGACCTACGAGCAGTACTTC

V: TRBV10-2
size: -
D: TRBD1
J: TRBJ2-1
CDR3: CASSPGTELYNEQFF
DNA: TGCGCCAGCAGTCCCGGGACAGAACTTTACAATGAGCAGTTCTTC

V: TRBV20-1
size: -
D: TRBD2
J: TRBJ2-1
CDR3: CSAPSSGEQFF
DNA: TGCAGTGCCCCATCTAGCGGTGAGCAGTTCTTC

V: TRBV6-6
size: -
D: -
J: TRBJ2-5
CDR3: CASRWGGNQETQYF
DNA: TGTGCCAGCAGATGGGGCGGGAACCAAGAGACCCAGTACTTC

V: TRBV5-6
size: once
D: TRBD1
J: TRBJ1-2
CDR3: CASSLGDRVYGYTF
DNA: TGTGCCAGCAGCTTGGGGGACAGGGTTTATGGCTACACCTTC

V: TRBV5-6
size: -
D: -
J: TRBJ1-3
CDR3: CASSPRGLGNTIYF
DNA: TGTGCCAGCAGCCCTCGGGGTCTAGGAAACACCATATATTTT

V: TRBV5-4
size: -
D: -
J: TRBJ2-7
CDR3: CASSLQGSHEQYF
DNA: TGTGCCAGCAGCTTGCAGGGGTCCCACGAGCAGTACTTC

V: TRBV1
size: -
D: -
J: TRBJ2-3
CDR3: CTSSQEGVTYF
DNA: TGCACCAGCAGCCAAGAGGGAGTTACGTATTTT

V: TRBV11-2
size: once
D: TRBD1
J: TRBJ1-4
CDR3: CASSLGGTATNEKLFF
DNA: TGTGCCAGCAGCTTAGGCGGGACAGCAACTAATGAAAAACTGTTTTTT

V: TRBV11-2
size: -
D: TRBD1
J: TRBJ1-2
CDR3: CASSPGQGITNYGYTF
DNA: TGTGCCAGCAGCCCGGGACAGGGAATTACTAACTATGGCTACACCTTC

V: TRBV5-6
size: once
D: TRBD1
J: TRBJ1-5
CDR3: CASSLLAGRGHQPQHF
DNA: TGTGCCAGCAGCTTGCTGGCCGGGAGGGGGCATCAGCCCCAGCATTTT

V: TRBV6-6
size: -
D: -
J: TRBJ1-1
CDR3: CASSYDQGLTEAFF
DNA: TGTGCCAGCAGTTACGATCAGGGGCTCACTGAAGCTTTCTTT

V: TRBV5-1
size: -
D: TRBD1
J: TRBJ1-2
CDR3: CASSLDPGTGELGGYTF
DNA: TGCGCCAGCAGCTTGGACCCCGGGACAGGGGAGCTTGGAGGCTACACCTTC

V: TRBV6-6
size: once
D: -
J: TRBJ1-1
CDR3: CASSSGGLNTEAFF
DNA: TGTGCCAGCAGTTCCGGGGGACTGAACACTGAAGCTTTCTTT

V: TRBV21-1
size: -
D: -
J: TRBJ2-7
CDR3: CASSWGQNEQYF
DNA: TGTGCCAGCAGCTGGGGACAGAACGAGCAGTACTTC

V: TRBV7-9
size: -
D: TRBD1
J: TRBJ1-3
CDR3: CASSLDDRDRNTIYF
DNA: TGTGCCAGCAGCTTAGATGACAGGGACAGGAACACCATATATTTT

V: TRBV5-6
size: -
D: TRBD1
J: TRBJ2-2
CDR3: CASSLRRTGERTGELFF
DNA: TGTGCCAGCAGCTTGCGGAGGACAGGGGAAAGGACCGGGGAGCTGTTTTTT

V: TRBV2
size: -
D: TRBD1
J: TRBJ1-2
CDR3: CAMTDRATSYGYTF
DNA: TGTGCCATGACAGACAGGGCGACTAGCTATGGCTACACCTTC

V: TRBV29-1
size: -
D: -
J: TRBJ1-1
CDR3: CSVSAGTEAFF
DNA: TGCAGCGTATCAGCGGGGACTGAAGCTTTCTTT

V: TRBV19
size: -
D: -
J: TRBJ2-1
CDR3: CASSYGGNEQFF
DNA: TGTGCCAGTAGTTACGGGGGAAATGAGCAGTTCTTC

V: TRBV2
size: -
D: -
J: TRBJ2-3
CDR3: CASAPAWARTDTQYF
DNA: TGTGCCAGCGCCCCCGCCTGGGCCCGCACAGATACGCAGTATTTT

V: TRBV6-4
size: -
D: -
J: TRBJ1-6
CDR3: CASSESSSYNSPLHF
DNA: TGTGCCAGCAGTGAGTCCAGCTCCTATAATTCACCCCTCCACTTT

V: TRBV6-6
size: once
D: -
J: TRBJ2-4
CDR3: CASLCKLAKNIQYF
DNA: TGTGCCAGCCTATGTAAGCTAGCCAAAAACATTCAGTACTTC

V: TRBV7-9
size: once
D: -
J: TRBJ1-2
CDR3: CAIRRGDDSVVRVTGYTF
DNA: TGTGCCATACGACGCGGAGACGACTCGGTAGTGAGGGTAACCGGCTACACCTTC

V: TRBV7-9
size: -
D: TRBD1
J: TRBJ2-7
CDR3: CASSFGQGKAPLSYEQYF
DNA: TGTGCCAGCAGCTTCGGACAGGGGAAGGCTCCTCTCTCCTACGAGCAGTACTTC

V: TRBV7-8
size: -
D: -
J: TRBJ1-6
CDR3: CASSLASGGNRRPLHF
DNA: TGTGCCAGCAGCTTAGCTAGCGGGGGAAACAGGAGACCCCTCCACTTT

V: TRBV6-1
size: -
D: TRBD1
J: TRBJ2-5
CDR3: CASSPTGDGATQYF
DNA: TGTGCCAGCAGCCCGACAGGGGATGGAGCGACCCAGTACTTC

V: TRBV29-1
size: -
D: -
J: TRBJ2-7
CDR3: CSVEHRAEQYF
DNA: TGCAGCGTTGAACACAGGGCCGAGCAGTACTTC

V: TRBV15
size: -
D: -
J: TRBJ2-7
CDR3: CATSRVGGYEQYF
DNA: TGTGCCACCAGCAGAGTAGGAGGGTACGAGCAGTACTTC

V: TRBV7-9
size: -
D: TRBD1
J: TRBJ1-5
CDR3: CASSPLGQGRQPQHF
DNA: TGTGCCAGCAGCCCGTTAGGACAGGGACGACAGCCCCAGCATTTT

V: TRBV7-8
size: -
D: -
J: TRBJ1-4
CDR3: CASSLARGEKLFF
DNA: TGTGCCAGCAGCTTAGCGAGAGGAGAAAAACTGTTTTTT

V: TRBV11-1
size: -
D: TRBD2
J: TRBJ2-1
CDR3: CASGLAGGPVDEQFF
DNA: TGTGCCAGCGGCCTAGCGGGAGGGCCAGTGGATGAGCAGTTCTTC

V: TRBV4-2
size: -
D: TRBD2
J: TRBJ2-4
CDR3: CASSQDPLAGAKNIQYF
DNA: TGTGCCAGCAGCCAAGACCCCCTAGCGGGAGCCAAAAACATTCAGTACTTC

V: TRBV2
size: -
D: TRBD1
J: TRBJ2-7
CDR3: CASRDQGDEQYF
DNA: TGTGCCAGCAGGGATCAGGGGGACGAGCAGTACTTC

V: TRBV12-5
size: -
D: -
J: TRBJ1-1
CDR3: CASGLGRGGPRAFF
DNA: TGTGCTAGTGGTTTGGGTAGGGGGGGCCCGAGGGCTTTCTTT

V: TRBV11-3
size: -
D: -
J: TRBJ2-2
CDR3: CASSPDSNTGELFF
DNA: TGTGCCAGCAGCCCCGACAGTAACACCGGGGAGCTGTTTTTT

V: TRBV7-7
size: -
D: TRBD1
J: TRBJ2-7
CDR3: CASSPFPGQGEGGYEQYF
DNA: TGTGCCAGCAGCCCCTTCCCGGGACAGGGGGAGGGGGGCTACGAGCAGTACTTC

V: TRBV4-3
size: -
D: -
J: TRBJ1-1
CDR3: CASSQGSGTTEAFF
DNA: TGCGCCAGCAGCCAAGGCTCAGGGACTACTGAAGCTTTCTTT

V: TRBV7-3
size: -
D: -
J: TRBJ2-1
CDR3: CASSLKGNYEQFF
DNA: TGTGCCAGCAGCTTAAAGGGGAATTATGAGCAGTTCTTC

V: TRBV5-1
size: -
D: -
J: TRBJ2-4
CDR3: CASSLGQLSNIQYF
DNA: TGCGCCAGCAGCTTGGGACAGTTATCAAACATTCAGTACTTC

V: TRBV29-1
size: -
D: TRBD2
J: TRBJ2-5
CDR3: CSGTGLAGVGETQYF
DNA: TGCAGCGGAACAGGACTAGCGGGAGTCGGAGAGACCCAGTACTTC

V: TRBV13
size: -
D: TRBD1
J: TRBJ1-2
CDR3: CASSLRDRANYGYTF
DNA: TGTGCCAGCAGCCTACGGGACAGGGCTAACTATGGCTACACCTTC

V: TRBV5-1
size: -
D: TRBD1
J: TRBJ1-1
CDR3: CASSPTGWGSAAFF
DNA: TGCGCCAGCAGCCCGACAGGGTGGGGGTCCGCAGCTTTCTTT

V: TRBV7-8
size: -
D: TRBD2
J: TRBJ2-1
CDR3: CASSWTSGRIIF
DNA: TGTGCCAGCAGCTGGACGAGCGGGAGGATCATCTTC